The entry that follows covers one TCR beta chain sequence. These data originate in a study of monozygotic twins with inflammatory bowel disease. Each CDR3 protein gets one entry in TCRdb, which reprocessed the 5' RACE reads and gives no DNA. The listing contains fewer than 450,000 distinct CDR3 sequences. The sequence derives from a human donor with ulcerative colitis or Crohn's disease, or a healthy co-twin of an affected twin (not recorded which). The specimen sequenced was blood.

The CDR3 spells CSARDSRTGGNSPLHF. This rearrangement joins TRBV20-1 to TRBJ1-6; TCRdb's D call of TRBD1 is untestable without DNA. The CDR3 spans 16 residues. Germline loops: CDR1 DFQATT, CDR2 SNEGSKA (reference sequence).